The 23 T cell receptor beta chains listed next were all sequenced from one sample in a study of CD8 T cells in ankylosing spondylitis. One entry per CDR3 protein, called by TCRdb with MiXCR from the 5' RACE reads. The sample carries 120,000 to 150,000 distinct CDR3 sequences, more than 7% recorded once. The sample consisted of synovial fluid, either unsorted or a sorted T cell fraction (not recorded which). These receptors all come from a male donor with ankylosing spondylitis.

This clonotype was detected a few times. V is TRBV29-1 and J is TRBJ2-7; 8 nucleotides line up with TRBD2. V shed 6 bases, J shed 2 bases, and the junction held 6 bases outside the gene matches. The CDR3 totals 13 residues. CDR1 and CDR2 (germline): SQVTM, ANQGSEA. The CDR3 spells CSVISGEAYEQYF. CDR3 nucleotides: TGCAGCGTCATTAGCGGGGAGGCCTACGAGCAGTACTTC.

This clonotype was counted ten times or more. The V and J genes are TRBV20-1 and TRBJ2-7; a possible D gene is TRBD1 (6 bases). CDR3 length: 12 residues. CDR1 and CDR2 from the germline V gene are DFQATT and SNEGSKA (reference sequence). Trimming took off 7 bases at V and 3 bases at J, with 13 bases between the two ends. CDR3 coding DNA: TGCAGTGTGGGGACAAACGACTACGAGCAGTACTTC. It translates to CSVGTNDYEQYF.

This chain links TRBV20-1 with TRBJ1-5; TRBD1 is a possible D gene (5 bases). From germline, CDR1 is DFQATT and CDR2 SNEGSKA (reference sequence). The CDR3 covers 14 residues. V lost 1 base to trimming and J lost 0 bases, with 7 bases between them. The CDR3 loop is CSARVGVSNQPQHF. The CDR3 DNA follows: TGCAGTGCTAGAGTAGGGGTTAGCAATCAGCCCCAGCATTTT.

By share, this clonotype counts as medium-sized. The CDR3 loop is CASSFRGREKLFF. DNA of the CDR3: TGTGCCAGCAGTTTTCGGGGTAGGGAAAAACTGTTTTTT. This chain joins TRBV12-3 or TRBV12-4 and TRBJ1-4; D call uncertain. The V and J ends lost 3 bases and 8 bases respectively, with 10 bases between them. The CDR3 sequence is 13 residues long.

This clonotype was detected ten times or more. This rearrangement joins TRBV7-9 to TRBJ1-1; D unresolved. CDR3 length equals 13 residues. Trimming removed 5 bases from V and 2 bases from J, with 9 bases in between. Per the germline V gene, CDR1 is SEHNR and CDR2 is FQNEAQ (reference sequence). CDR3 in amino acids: CASSAYFNTEAFF. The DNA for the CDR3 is TGTGCCAGCAGCGCGTACTTTAACACTGAAGCTTTCTTT.

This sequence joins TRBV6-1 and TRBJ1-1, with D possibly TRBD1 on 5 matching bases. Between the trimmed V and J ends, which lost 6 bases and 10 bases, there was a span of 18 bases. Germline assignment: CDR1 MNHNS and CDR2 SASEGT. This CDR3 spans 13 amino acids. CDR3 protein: CASSDPRREGAFF. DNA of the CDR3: TGTGCCAGCAGCGATCCCCGCAGGGAAGGAGCTTTCTTT.

CDR3 DNA: TGTGCCATCAGATCCCTGACTAGCGGGAGTAAGAATGAGCAGTTCTTC. Amino acid sequence: CAIRSLTSGSKNEQFF. The chain carries TRBV10-3 and TRBJ2-1; 12 bases match TRBD2. This CDR3 contains 16 residues. The germline V gene has CDR1 ENHRY and CDR2 SYGVKD. Trimming at V came to 6 bases and at J to 7 bases, leaving 10 bases not matched to a gene.

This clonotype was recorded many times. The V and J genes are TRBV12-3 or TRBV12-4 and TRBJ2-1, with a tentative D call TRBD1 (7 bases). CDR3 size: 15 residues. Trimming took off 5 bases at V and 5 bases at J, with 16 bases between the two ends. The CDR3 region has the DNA TGTGCCAGCAGTCCCGGGGCAGGGGGGCACAATGAGCAGTTCTTC. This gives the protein CASSPGAGGHNEQFF.

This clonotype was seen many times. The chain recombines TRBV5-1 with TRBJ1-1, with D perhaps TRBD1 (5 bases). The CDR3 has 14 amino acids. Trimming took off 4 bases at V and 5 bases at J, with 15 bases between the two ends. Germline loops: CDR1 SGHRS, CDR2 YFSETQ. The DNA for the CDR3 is TGCGCCAGCAGCCTTTCCGCAGGGAGAACTGAAGCTTTCTTT. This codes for CASSLSAGRTEAFF. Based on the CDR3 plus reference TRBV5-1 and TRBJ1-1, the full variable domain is KAGVTQTPRYLIKTRGQQVTLSCSPISGHRSVSWYQQTPGQGLQFLFEYFSETQRNKGNFPGRFSGRQFSNSRSEMNVSTLELGDSALYLCASSLSAGRTEAFFGQGTRLTVV.

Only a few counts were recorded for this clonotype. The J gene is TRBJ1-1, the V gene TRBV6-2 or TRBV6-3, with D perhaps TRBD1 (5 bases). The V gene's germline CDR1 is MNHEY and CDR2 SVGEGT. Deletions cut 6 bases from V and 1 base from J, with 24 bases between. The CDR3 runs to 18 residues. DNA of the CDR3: TGTGCCAGCAGGGGACGGATGACACAGCGACAAAAGAACACTGAAGCTTTCTTT. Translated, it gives CASRGRMTQRQKNTEAFF.

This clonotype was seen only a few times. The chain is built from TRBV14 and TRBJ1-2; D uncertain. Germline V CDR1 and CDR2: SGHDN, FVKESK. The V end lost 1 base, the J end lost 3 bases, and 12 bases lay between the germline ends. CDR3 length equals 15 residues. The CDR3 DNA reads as TGTGCCAGCAGCCAAGGCTCAGGATCAGACTATGGCTACACCTTC. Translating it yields CASSQGSGSDYGYTF. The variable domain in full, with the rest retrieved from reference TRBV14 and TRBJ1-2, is EAGVTQFPSHSVIEKGQTVTLRCDPISGHDNLYWYRRVMGKEIKFLLHFVKESKQDESGMPNNRFLAERTGGTYSTLKVQPAELEDSGVYFCASSQGSGSDYGYTFGSGTRLTVV.

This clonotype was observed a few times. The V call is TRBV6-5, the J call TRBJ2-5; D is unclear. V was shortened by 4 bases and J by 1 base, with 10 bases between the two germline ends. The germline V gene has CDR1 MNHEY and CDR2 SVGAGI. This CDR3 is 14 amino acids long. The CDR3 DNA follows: TGTGCCAGCAGTTTCAGTGAGGCCCAAGAGACCCAGTACTTC. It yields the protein CASSFSEAQETQYF.

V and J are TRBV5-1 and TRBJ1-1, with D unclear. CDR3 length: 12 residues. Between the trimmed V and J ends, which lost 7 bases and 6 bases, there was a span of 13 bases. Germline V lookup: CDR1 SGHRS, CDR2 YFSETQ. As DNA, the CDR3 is TGCGCCAGCGCTGGCGGGGAGGCTGAAGCTTTCTTT. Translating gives CASAGGEAEAFF.

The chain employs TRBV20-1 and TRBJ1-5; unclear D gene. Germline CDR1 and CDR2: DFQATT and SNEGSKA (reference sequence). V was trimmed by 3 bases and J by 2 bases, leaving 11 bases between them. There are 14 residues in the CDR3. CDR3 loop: CSARALRGNQPQHF. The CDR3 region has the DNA TGCAGTGCTAGGGCCTTACGGGGCAATCAGCCCCAGCATTTT.

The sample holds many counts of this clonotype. As DNA, the CDR3 is TGCAGTGCCCTTTTTAACACTGAAGCTTTCTTT. This sequence encodes CSALFNTEAFF. This chain joins TRBV20-1 and TRBJ1-1; D gene uncertain. Trimming took off 6 bases at V and 2 bases at J, with 7 bases between the two ends. This CDR3 comprises 11 residues. Per the germline V gene, CDR1 is DFQATT and CDR2 is SNEGSKA (reference sequence).

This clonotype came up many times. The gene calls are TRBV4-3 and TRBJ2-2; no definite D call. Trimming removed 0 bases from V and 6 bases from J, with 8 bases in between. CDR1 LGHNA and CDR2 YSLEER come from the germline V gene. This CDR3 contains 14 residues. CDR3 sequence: CASSQDEEAGELFF. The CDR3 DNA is TGCGCCAGCAGCCAAGATGAAGAGGCCGGGGAGCTGTTTTTT.

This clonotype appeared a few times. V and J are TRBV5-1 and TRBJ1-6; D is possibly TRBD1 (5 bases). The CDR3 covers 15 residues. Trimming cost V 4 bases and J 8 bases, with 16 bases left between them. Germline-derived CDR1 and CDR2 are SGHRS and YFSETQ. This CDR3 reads CASSPLGGMDSPLHF. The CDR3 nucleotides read TGCGCCAGCAGCCCGCTTGGGGGAATGGATTCACCCCTCCACTTT.

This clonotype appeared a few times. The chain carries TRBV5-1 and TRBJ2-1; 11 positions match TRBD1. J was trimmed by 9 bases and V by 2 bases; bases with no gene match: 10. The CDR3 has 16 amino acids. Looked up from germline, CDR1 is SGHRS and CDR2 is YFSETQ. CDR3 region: CASSLMGQGVEGEQFF. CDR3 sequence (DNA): TGCGCCAGCAGCTTAATGGGACAGGGGGTAGAGGGTGAGCAGTTCTTC.

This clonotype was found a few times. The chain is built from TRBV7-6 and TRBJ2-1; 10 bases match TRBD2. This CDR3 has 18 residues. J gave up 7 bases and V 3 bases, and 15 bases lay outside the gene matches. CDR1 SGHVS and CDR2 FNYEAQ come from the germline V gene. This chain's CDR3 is CASSLGTSARGFMNEQFF. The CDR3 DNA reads TGTGCCAGCAGCTTGGGGACTAGCGCTCGGGGCTTTATGAATGAGCAGTTCTTC.

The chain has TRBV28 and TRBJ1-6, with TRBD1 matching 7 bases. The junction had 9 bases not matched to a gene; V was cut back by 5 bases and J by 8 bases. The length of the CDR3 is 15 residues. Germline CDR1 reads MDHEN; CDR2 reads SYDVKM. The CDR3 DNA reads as TGTGCCAGCAGTCTCCCTGTCAGGGGGGATTCACCCCTCCACTTT. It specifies CASSLPVRGDSPLHF.

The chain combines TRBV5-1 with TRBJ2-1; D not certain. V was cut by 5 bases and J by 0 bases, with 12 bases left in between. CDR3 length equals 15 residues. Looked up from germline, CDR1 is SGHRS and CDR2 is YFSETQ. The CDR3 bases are TGCGCCAGCAGACCAGGATCTAACTCCTACAATGAGCAGTTCTTC. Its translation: CASRPGSNSYNEQFF.

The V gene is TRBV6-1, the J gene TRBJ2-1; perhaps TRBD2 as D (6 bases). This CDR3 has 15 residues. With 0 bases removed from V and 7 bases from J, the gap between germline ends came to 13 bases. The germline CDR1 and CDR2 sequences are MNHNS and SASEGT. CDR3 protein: CASSEAHGGRNEQFF. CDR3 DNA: TGTGCCAGCAGTGAAGCCCATGGAGGGCGTAATGAGCAGTTCTTC.

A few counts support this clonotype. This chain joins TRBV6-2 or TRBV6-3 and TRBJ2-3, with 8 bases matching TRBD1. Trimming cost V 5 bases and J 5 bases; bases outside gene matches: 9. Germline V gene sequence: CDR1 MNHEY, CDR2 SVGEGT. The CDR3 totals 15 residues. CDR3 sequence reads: CASSLWTGRGDTQYF. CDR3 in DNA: TGTGCCAGCAGTCTCTGGACAGGGCGGGGAGATACGCAGTATTTT.